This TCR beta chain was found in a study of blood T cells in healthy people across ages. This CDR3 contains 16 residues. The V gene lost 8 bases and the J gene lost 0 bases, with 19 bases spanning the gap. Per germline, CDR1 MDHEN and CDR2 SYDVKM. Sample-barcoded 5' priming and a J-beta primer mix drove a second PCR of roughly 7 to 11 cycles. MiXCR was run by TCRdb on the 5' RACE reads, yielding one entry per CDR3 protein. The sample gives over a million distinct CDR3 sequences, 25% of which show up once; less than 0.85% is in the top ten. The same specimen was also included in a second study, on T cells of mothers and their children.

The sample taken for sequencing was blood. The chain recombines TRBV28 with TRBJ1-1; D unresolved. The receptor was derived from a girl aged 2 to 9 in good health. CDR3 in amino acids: CASEFAGVLMNTEAFF. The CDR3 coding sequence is TGTGCCAGCGAATTCGCCGGGGTGCTAATGAACACTGAAGCTTTCTTT.